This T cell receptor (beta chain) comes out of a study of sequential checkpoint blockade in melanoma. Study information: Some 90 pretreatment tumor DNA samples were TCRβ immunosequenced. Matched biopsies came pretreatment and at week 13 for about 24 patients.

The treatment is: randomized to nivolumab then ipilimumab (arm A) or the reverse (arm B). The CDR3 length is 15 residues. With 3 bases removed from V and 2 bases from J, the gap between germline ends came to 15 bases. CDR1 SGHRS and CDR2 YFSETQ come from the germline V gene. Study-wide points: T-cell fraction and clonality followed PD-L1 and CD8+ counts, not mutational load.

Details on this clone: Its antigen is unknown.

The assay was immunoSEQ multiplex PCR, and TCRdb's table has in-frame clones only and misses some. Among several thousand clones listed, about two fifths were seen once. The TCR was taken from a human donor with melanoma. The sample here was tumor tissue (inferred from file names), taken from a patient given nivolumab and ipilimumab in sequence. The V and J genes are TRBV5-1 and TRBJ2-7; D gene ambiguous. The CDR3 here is CASSSLSGTPYEQYF. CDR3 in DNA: TGCGCCAGCAGCTCGCTCTCAGGCACACCCTACGAGCAGTACTTC.